The rows below give T cell receptor beta chains drawn from one sample of a study of naive CD8 T cells in extremely preterm neonates. TCRdb's copy holds only in-frame clones and misses some; the assay was immunoSEQ multiplex PCR. The sample carries about 6,100 clones, around 98% recorded once. The sequenced material came from naive CD8+ T cells from cord blood. The receptors were sampled from a newborn in good health. Both conserved end residues are part of each CDR3. The order of the fields is V gene, J gene, D gene, clone size, CDR3 DNA, CDR3 protein. The D gene is left open where the match is weak. Size is omitted from some rows. Given values are once, few, many or a class for expanded clones.

>TRBV15|TRBJ2-3|.|.
TGTGCCACCAGCAGAGATCGCAGGACAGATACGCAGTATTTT
CATSRDRRTDTQYF
>TRBV7-3|TRBJ2-5|.|.
TGTGCCAGCAGCTTAACGGCGGGGGAGACCCAGTACTTC
CASSLTAGETQYF
>TRBV14|TRBJ2-5|TRBD1|.
TGTGCCAGCAGCCAAAACAGGGGCCAAGAGACCCAGTACTTC
CASSQNRGQETQYF
>TRBV5-4|TRBJ2-5|TRBD2|.
TGTGCCAGCAGTCGTGGGGGGGAAGAGACCCAGTACTTC
CASSRGGEETQYF
>TRBV4-3|TRBJ2-7|TRBD1|.
TGCGCCAGCAGCCAAGATGGGACAGGGGGCTACGAGCAGTACTTC
CASSQDGTGGYEQYF
>TRBV2|TRBJ1-5|.|.
TGTGCCAGCAGTGAATGGTCAGGAGGGGAGCCCCAGCATTTT
CASSEWSGGEPQHF
>TRBV13|TRBJ2-4|.|once
TGTGCCAGCAGCTTAAGCGGCGACATTCAGTACTTC
CASSLSGDIQYF
>TRBV29-1|TRBJ2-3|TRBD2|.
TGCAGCGCCGCAGCGGGGGGCGCAGATACGCAGTATTTT
CSAAAGGADTQYF
>TRBV14|TRBJ2-7|.|.
TGTGCCAGCCGCGGGGTCCTTTCCTACGAGCAGTACTTC
CASRGVLSYEQYF
>TRBV5-4|TRBJ1-2|TRBD1|.
TGTGCCAGCCGACAGGGGCCTGACTATGGCTACACCTTC
CASRQGPDYGYTF
>TRBV6-5|TRBJ2-7|TRBD1|.
TGTGCCAGCAGTTATTGGGGGACAGGAAACTCCTACGAGCAGTACTTC
CASSYWGTGNSYEQYF
>TRBV6-1|TRBJ1-5|.|.
TGTGCCAGCAGTGAAATTACGGACACGGATTATATCAATCAGCCCCAGCATTTT
CASSEITDTDYINQPQHF
>TRBV13|TRBJ2-3|.|.
TGTGCCAGCAGCTTAGGGAGGGCAGATACGCAGTATTTT
CASSLGRADTQYF
>TRBV9|TRBJ1-3|.|.
TGTGCCAGCAGCGTAGACAACTCTGGAAACACCATATATTTT
CASSVDNSGNTIYF
>TRBV5-1|TRBJ2-1|TRBD2|.
TGCGCCAGCAGCTTACTAACTAGCGGAACCTACAATGAGCAGTTCTTC
CASSLLTSGTYNEQFF
>TRBV9|TRBJ2-2|.|.
TGTGCCAGCAGCGTAGCTAGACGGACACTTAACACCGGGGAGCTGTTTTTT
CASSVARRTLNTGELFF
>TRBV27|TRBJ2-7|.|.
TGTGCCAGCAGTTTTGGGACAACCTACGAGCAGTACTTC
CASSFGTTYEQYF
>TRBV6-5|TRBJ2-7|.|once
TGTGCCAGCAGTTCGGACAACTCCTACGAGCAGTACTTC
CASSSDNSYEQYF
>TRBV9|TRBJ2-7|TRBD1|.
TGTGCCAGCAGCTTGGGACTGGGACAGGTTTCCTACGAGCAGTACTTC
CASSLGLGQVSYEQYF
>TRBV4-1|TRBJ1-5|TRBD1|.
TGCGCCAGCAGCCAAGCAATGGGACAGACTCAGCCCCAGCATTTT
CASSQAMGQTQPQHF
>TRBV30|TRBJ2-7|TRBD1|.
TGTGCCTGGAAGGTCGGGACAGGGACCTACGAGCAGTACTTC
CAWKVGTGTYEQYF
>TRBV19|TRBJ2-7|.|.
TGTGCCAGTAGTCATGCCGGGGACACCTACGAGCAGTACTTC
CASSHAGDTYEQYF
>TRBV7-9|TRBJ1-2|.|.
TGTGCCAGCAGCTTAGCCCCTGGAGGGGAGGGCTATGGCTACACCTTC
CASSLAPGGEGYGYTF
>TRBV10-2|TRBJ2-4|.|.
TGCGCCAGCAGTGATACGGGAGTGGGAGACATTCAGTACTTC
CASSDTGVGDIQYF